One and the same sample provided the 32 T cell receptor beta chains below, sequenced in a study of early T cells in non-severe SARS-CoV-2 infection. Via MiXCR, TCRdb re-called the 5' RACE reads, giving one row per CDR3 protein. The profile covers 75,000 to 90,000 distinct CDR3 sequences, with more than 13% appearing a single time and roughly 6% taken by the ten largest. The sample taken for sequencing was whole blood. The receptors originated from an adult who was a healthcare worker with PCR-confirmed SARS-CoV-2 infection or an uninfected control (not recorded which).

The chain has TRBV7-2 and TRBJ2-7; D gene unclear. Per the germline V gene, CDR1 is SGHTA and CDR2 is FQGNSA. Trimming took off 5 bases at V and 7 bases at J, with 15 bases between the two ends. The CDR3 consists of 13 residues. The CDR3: CASSLGLIGEQYF. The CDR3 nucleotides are TGTGCCAGCAGCCTCGGGCTGATTGGTGAGCAGTACTTC.

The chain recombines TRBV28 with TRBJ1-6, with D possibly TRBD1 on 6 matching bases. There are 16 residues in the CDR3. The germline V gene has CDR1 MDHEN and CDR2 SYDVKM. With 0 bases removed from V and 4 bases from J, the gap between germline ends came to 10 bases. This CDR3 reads CASSLWQGSYNSPLHF. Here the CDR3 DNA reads TGTGCCAGCAGTTTATGGCAGGGGAGTTATAATTCACCCCTCCACTTT.

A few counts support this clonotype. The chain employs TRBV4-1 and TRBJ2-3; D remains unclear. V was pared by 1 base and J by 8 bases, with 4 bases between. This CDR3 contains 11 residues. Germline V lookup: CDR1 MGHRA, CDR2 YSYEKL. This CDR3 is CASSQGVTQYF. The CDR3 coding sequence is TGCGCCAGCAGCCAAGGCGTTACGCAGTATTTT.

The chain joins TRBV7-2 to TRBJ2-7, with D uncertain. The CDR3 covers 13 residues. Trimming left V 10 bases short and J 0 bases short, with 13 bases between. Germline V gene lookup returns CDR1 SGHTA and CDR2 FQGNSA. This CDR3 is CAIRAPSSYEQYF. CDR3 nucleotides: TGTGCCATAAGGGCCCCAAGCTCCTACGAGCAGTACTTC.

Written as DNA, the CDR3 is TGTGCCAGCAGCTTAGAGCCAGGGCTTCACGAGCAGTACTTC. Translated: CASSLEPGLHEQYF. This rearrangement joins TRBV11-2 to TRBJ2-7, with a weak D call TRBD1 (5 bases). The ends were cut back, 0 bases at V and 5 bases at J, with 11 bases in the middle. Germline-derived CDR1 and CDR2 are SGHAT and FQNNGV. This CDR3 comprises 14 residues.

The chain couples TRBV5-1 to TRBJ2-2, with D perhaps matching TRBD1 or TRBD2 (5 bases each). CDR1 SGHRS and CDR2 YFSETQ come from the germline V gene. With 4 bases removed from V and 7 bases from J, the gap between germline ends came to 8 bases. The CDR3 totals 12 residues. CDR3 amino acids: CASSEGNGELFF. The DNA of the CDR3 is TGCGCCAGCAGCGAGGGGAACGGGGAGCTGTTTTTT.

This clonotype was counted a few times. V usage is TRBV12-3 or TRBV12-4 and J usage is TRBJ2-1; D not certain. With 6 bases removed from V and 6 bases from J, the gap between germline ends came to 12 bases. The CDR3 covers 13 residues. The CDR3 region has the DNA TGTGCCAGCAGGAGTGTATCAATCAATGAGCAGTTCTTC. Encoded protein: CASRSVSINEQFF.

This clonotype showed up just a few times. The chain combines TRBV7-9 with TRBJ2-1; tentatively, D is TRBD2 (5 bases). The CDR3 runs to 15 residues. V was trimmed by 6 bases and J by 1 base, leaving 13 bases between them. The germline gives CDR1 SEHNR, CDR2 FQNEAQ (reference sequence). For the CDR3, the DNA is TGTGCCAGCAGTTACCGGGAAATGTCCTACAATGAGCAGTTCTTC. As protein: CASSYREMSYNEQFF.

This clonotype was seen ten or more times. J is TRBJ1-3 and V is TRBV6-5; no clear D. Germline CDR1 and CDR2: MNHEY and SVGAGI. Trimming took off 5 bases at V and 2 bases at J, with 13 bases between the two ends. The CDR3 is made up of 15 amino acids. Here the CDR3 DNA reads TGTGCCAGCAGTATGACCCTTCCACCTGGAAACACCATATATTTT. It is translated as CASSMTLPPGNTIYF.

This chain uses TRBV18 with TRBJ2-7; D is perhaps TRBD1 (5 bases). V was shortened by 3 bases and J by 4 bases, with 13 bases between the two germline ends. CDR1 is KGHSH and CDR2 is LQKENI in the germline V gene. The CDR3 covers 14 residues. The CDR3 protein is CASSPSGNPYEQYF. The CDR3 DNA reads TGTGCCAGCTCACCTTCAGGGAATCCTTACGAGCAGTACTTC.

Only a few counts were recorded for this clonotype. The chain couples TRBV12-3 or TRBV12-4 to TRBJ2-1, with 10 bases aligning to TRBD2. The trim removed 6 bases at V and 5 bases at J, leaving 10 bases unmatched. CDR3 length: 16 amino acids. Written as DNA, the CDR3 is TGTGCCAGCAGCCGGAAGCGGGAGGGCCCGGACAATGAGCAGTTCTTC. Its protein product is CASSRKREGPDNEQFF.

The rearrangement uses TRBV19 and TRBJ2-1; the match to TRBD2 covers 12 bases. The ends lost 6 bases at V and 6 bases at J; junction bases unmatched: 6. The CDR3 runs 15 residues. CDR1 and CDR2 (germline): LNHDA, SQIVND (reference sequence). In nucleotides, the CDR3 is TGTGCCAGTAGGGTACTAGCGGGAGGTGTCAATGAGCAGTTCTTC. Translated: CASRVLAGGVNEQFF.

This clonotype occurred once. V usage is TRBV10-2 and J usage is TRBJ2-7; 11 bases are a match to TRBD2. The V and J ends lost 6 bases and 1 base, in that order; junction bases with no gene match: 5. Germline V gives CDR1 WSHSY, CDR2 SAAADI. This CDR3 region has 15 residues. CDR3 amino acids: CASRAGTSGSYEQYF. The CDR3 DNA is TGCGCCAGCAGGGCCGGGACTAGCGGATCCTACGAGCAGTACTTC.

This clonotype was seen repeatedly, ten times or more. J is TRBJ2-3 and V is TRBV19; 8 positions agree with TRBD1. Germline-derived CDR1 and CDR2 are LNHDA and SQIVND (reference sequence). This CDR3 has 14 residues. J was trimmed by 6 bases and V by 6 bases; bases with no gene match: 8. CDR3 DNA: TGTGCCAGTAGGACAGGGGTCTTCCCGGATACGCAGTATTTT. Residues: CASRTGVFPDTQYF.

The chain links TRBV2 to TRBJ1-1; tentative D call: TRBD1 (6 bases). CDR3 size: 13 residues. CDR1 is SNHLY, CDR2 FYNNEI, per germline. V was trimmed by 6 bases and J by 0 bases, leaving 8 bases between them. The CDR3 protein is CASRGQMNTEAFF. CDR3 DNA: TGTGCCAGCAGAGGACAGATGAACACTGAAGCTTTCTTT.

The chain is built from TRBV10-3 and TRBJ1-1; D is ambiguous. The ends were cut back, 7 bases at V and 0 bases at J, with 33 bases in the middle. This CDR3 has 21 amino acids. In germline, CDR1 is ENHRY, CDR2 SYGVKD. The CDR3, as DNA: TGTGCCATCAAATCTCATAGACTCCCCGGGCCCTCAGACGGGGTGAACACTGAAGCTTTCTTT. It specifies CAIKSHRLPGPSDGVNTEAFF.

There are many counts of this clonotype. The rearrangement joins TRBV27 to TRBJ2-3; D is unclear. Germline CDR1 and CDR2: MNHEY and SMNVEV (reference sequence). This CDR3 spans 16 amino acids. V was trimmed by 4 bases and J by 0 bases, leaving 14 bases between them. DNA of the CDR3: TGTGCCAGCAGTTCCTCCGCAGCCTCTAGCACAGATACGCAGTATTTT. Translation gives CASSSSAASSTDTQYF.

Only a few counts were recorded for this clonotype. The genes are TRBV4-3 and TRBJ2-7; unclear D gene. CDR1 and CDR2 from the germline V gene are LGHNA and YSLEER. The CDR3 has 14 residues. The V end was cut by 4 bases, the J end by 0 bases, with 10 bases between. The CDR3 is CASSPAKSSYEQYF. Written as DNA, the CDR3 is TGCGCCAGCAGCCCCGCTAAGTCCTCCTACGAGCAGTACTTC.

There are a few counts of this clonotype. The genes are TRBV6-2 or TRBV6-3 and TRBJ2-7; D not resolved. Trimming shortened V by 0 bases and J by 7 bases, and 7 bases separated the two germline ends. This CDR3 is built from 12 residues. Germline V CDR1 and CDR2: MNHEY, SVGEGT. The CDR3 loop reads CASSYSTREQYF. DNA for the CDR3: TGTGCCAGCAGTTACTCGACGAGGGAGCAGTACTTC.

CDR3 nucleotide sequence: TGCAGCGTGAGAGGGGTCGACAGCTCCTACGAGCAGTACTTC. Encoded protein: CSVRGVDSSYEQYF. The gene calls are TRBV29-1 and TRBJ2-7, with D perhaps matching TRBD1 or TRBD2 (5 bases each). There are 14 residues in the CDR3. Germline values: CDR1 SQVTM, CDR2 ANQGSEA. Trimming left V 6 bases short and J 0 bases short, with 15 bases between.

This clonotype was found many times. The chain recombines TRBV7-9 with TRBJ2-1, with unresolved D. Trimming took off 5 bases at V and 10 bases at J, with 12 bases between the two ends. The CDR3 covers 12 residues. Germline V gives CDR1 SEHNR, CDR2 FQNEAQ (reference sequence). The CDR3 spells CASSRSSNEQFF. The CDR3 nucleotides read TGTGCCAGCAGCCGATCTTCAAACGAGCAGTTCTTC.

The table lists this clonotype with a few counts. Here the CDR3 reads CASSQYGRGQPQHF. The CDR3 DNA reads TGTGCCAGCAGCCAATACGGCCGGGGTCAGCCCCAGCATTTT. The gene calls are TRBV3-1 and TRBJ1-5, with D unresolved. The germline CDR1 and CDR2 sequences are LGHDT and YNNKEL (reference sequence). The CDR3 is 14 residues long. V was clipped by 2 bases and J by 6 bases, with 11 bases between them.

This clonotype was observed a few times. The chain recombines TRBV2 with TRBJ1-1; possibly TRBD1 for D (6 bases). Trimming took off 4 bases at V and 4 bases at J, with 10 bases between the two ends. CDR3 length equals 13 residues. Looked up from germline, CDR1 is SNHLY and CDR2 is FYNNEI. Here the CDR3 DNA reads TGTGCCAGCAGTGTGAAAGGGGGCACTGAAGCTTTCTTT. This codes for CASSVKGGTEAFF.

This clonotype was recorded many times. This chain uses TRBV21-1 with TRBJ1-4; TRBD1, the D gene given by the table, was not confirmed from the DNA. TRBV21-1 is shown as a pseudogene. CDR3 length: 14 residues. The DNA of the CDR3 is TGTGCCAGCTCTTCCGGTCCGCCCGCCGAAAAACTGTTTTTT. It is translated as CASSSGPPAEKLFF.

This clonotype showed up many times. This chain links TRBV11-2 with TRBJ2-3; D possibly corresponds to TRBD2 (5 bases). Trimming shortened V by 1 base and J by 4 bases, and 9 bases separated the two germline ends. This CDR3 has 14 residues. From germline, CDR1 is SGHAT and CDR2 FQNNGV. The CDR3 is CASSLGLASDTQYF. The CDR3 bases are TGTGCCAGCAGCTTAGGGCTAGCTTCAGATACGCAGTATTTT.

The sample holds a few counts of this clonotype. CDR3 in amino acids: CASSLAGSNQPQHF. The CDR3 DNA reads as TGTGCCAGCAGTTTAGCAGGTAGCAATCAGCCCCAGCATTTT. This chain uses TRBV28 with TRBJ1-5; no definite D call. The CDR3 sequence is 14 residues long. The V and J ends lost 2 bases and 0 bases respectively, with 5 bases between them. Germline CDR1 MDHEN, CDR2 SYDVKM.

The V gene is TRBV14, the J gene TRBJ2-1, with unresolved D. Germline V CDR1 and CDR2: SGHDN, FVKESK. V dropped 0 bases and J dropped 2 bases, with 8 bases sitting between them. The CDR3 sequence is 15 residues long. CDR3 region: CASSQEQFPYNEQFF. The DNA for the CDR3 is TGTGCCAGCAGCCAAGAACAGTTTCCCTACAATGAGCAGTTCTTC.

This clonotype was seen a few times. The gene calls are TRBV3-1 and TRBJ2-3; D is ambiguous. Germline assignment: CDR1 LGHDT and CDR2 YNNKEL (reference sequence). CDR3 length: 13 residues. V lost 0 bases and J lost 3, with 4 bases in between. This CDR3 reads CASSQDHTDTQYF. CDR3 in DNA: TGTGCCAGCAGCCAAGACCATACAGATACGCAGTATTTT.

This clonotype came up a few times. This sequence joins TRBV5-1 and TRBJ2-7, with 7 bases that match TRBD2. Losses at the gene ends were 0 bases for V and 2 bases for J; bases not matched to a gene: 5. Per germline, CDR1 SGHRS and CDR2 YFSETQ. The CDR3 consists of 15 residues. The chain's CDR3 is CASSLEAGVTYEQYF. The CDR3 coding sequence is TGCGCCAGCAGCTTGGAGGCGGGAGTAACCTACGAGCAGTACTTC.

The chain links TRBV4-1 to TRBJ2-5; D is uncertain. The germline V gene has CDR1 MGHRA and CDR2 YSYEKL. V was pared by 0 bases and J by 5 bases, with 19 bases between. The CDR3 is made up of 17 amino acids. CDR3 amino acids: CASSQDPAREFGETQYF. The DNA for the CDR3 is TGCGCCAGCAGCCAAGATCCCGCCCGCGAATTCGGGGAGACCCAGTACTTC.

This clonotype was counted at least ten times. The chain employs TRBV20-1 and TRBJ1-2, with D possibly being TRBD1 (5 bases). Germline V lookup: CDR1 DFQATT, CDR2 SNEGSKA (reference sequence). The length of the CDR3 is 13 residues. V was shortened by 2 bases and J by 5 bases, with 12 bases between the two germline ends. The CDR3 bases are TGCAGTGCTAGACGCTTATCAGGGTATGGCTACACCTTC. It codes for CSARRLSGYGYTF.

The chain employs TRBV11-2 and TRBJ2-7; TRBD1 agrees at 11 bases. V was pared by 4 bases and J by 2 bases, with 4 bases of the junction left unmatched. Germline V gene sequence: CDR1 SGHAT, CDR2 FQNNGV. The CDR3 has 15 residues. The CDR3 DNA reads TGTGCCAGCAGCTCCGGGACAGGGGGGACCTACGAGCAGTACTTC. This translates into CASSSGTGGTYEQYF.